The 25 T cell receptor beta chains below come from one sample, sequenced in a study of Ad26.COV2.S vaccination and SARS-CoV-2 variants. Data came from immunoSEQ multiplex PCR; TCRdb stores just in-frame clones and leaves some out. The sample holds about 350,000 clones, 70% to 90% seen once. Indicated treatment: roughly 20 received Ad26.COV2.S at low or high dose, single or two shots; several received placebo; per-sample allocation not given. Collection of the samples took place on day 63 after the first injection of vaccine or placebo. This specimen consisted of peripheral blood, obtained in a trial of Ad26.COV2.S vaccine versus placebo. These TCRs come from a person between 18 and 59 years old who received the Ad26.COV2.S COVID-19 vaccine or a placebo.

The CDR3 bases are TGTGCCAGCAGCCAAGCAGGAGGGACAGGGATGAACACTGAAGCTTTCTTT. It specifies CASSQAGGTGMNTEAFF. This chain joins TRBV4-2 and TRBJ1-1; TRBD1 matches at 9 bases. The germline gives CDR1 LGHNA, CDR2 YNFKEQ. The J segment lost 0 bases and the V segment lost 1 base, leaving 6 bases of the junction unmatched. This CDR3 has 17 amino acids.

The sample holds a few counts of this clone. This sequence joins TRBV5-4 and TRBJ1-4; no definite D call. CDR3 length: 16 amino acids. Germline loops: CDR1 SGHNT, CDR2 YYREEE (reference sequence). With 0 bases removed from V and 5 bases from J, the gap between germline ends came to 14 bases. The CDR3 coding sequence is TGTGCCAGCAGCTTGGCCGGGAACGTTGGGAATGAAAAACTGTTTTTT. It yields the protein CASSLAGNVGNEKLFF.

J is TRBJ2-7 and V is TRBV28; the D is unclear. Trimming cost V 7 bases and J 5 bases, with 18 bases left between them. CDR1 MDHEN and CDR2 SYDVKM come from the germline V gene. The CDR3 totals 14 residues. CDR3 bases: TGTGCCAGCACGCGCCACTCACCTGGGGACGAGCAGTACTTC. This gives the protein CASTRHSPGDEQYF.

V and J are TRBV10-3 and TRBJ2-2; TRBD2 might be the D (5 bases). Trimming left V 4 bases short and J 3 bases short, with 15 bases between. CDR3 length: 16 amino acids. The germline V gene has CDR1 ENHRY and CDR2 SYGVKD. In nucleotides, the CDR3 is TGTGCCATCAGTGCCTTGGCAGCGAGGGACACCGGGGAGCTGTTTTTT. Amino acids: CAISALAARDTGELFF.

The chain links TRBV7-8 to TRBJ1-2; 7 nucleotides agree with TRBD1. From germline, CDR1 is SGHVS and CDR2 FQNEAQ. The CDR3 is 14 residues long. Trimming at V came to 7 bases and at J to 1 base, leaving 6 bases not matched to a gene. The CDR3 loop is CASTPQGFNYGYTF. As DNA, the CDR3 is TGTGCCAGCACCCCACAGGGGTTTAACTATGGCTACACCTTC.

V is TRBV6-5 and J is TRBJ2-2, with D unresolved. The CDR3 runs to 15 residues. Trimming shortened V by 7 bases and J by 0 bases, and 12 bases separated the two germline ends. Germline V gene data show CDR1 as MNHEY and CDR2 as SVGAGI. The CDR3 DNA reads as TGTGCCAGCACCTGGCGATCCGCGAACACCGGGGAGCTGTTTTTT. It yields the protein CASTWRSANTGELFF.

The gene calls are TRBV9 and TRBJ2-3; 10 bases fit TRBD2. V trimming: 0 bases; J trimming: 6 bases; junction bases outside the gene matches: 7. Germline assignment: CDR1 SGDLS and CDR2 YYNGEE. The CDR3 loop spans 16 amino acids. The CDR3 protein is CASSVGSGRSGDTQYF. The CDR3 region has the DNA TGTGCCAGCAGCGTAGGTAGCGGGAGGTCGGGGGATACGCAGTATTTT.

The chain carries TRBV29-1 and TRBJ2-6; D perhaps matches TRBD1 (5 bases). The CDR3 loop spans 14 amino acids. Trimming left V 6 bases short and J 2 bases short, with 11 bases between. Per germline, CDR1 SQVTM and CDR2 ANQGSEA. CDR3 sequence (DNA): TGCAGCGTGGACACATCGGCTGGGGCCAACGTCCTGACTTTC. Translated: CSVDTSAGANVLTF.

The chain joins TRBV19 to TRBJ1-4; D uncertain. The CDR3 extends over 15 amino acids. V lost 3 bases to trimming and J lost 5 bases, with 13 bases between them. Germline V gives CDR1 LNHDA, CDR2 SQIVND (reference sequence). The CDR3 coding sequence is TGTGCCAGTAGTATTCTGGGGAGGAACAATGAAAAACTGTTTTTT. This codes for CASSILGRNNEKLFF.

The chain links TRBV19 to TRBJ1-2, with D uncertain. From germline, CDR1 is LNHDA and CDR2 SQIVND (reference sequence). The V and J ends lost 4 bases and 2 bases respectively, with 8 bases between them. The CDR3 length is 13 residues. The CDR3 coding sequence is TGTGCCAGTAGTAGGCAGAAAAACTATGGCTACACCTTC. The encoded protein is CASSRQKNYGYTF. The whole variable domain, remainder taken from reference TRBV19 and TRBJ1-2, is DGGITQSPKYLFRKEGQNVTLSCEQNLNHDAMYWYRQDPGQGLRLIYYSQIVNDFQKGDIAEGYSVSREKKESFPLTVTSAQKNPTAFYLCASSRQKNYGYTFGSGTRLTVV.

V is TRBV7-2 and J is TRBJ2-7; D is undetermined. Germline V gene sequence: CDR1 SGHTA, CDR2 FQGNSA. There are 15 residues in the CDR3. V gave up 0 bases and J gave up 2 bases, with 11 bases separating them. For the CDR3, the DNA is TGTGCCAGCAGCTTAGCCCGGGCCCAAGCCTACGAGCAGTACTTC. Protein sequence: CASSLARAQAYEQYF.

This clone was observed a single time. The chain recombines TRBV19 with TRBJ1-5; D perhaps matches TRBD1 (5 bases). CDR1 is LNHDA, CDR2 SQIVND, per germline (reference sequence). The CDR3 loop spans 14 amino acids. Trimming took 6 bases from V and 1 from J, leaving 10 bases between them. The CDR3 bases are TGTGCCAGTAGCCAGGGCCCAAGCAATCAGCCCCAGCATTTT. It translates to CASSQGPSNQPQHF.

The CDR3 is CASSTDHSYEQYF. The CDR3 region has the DNA TGTGCCAGCAGCACGGACCATTCGTACGAGCAGTACTTC. V and J are TRBV7-2 and TRBJ2-7; D is ambiguous. The V end lost 5 bases, the J end lost 4 bases, and 12 bases lay between the germline ends. This CDR3 has 13 residues. Germline CDR1 is SGHTA and CDR2 is FQGNSA.

The chain recombines TRBV2 with TRBJ2-1, with TRBD1 matching 7 bases. Germline loops: CDR1 SNHLY, CDR2 FYNNEI. The CDR3 length is 14 residues. The junction had 10 bases not matched to a gene; V was cut back by 8 bases and J by 6 bases. CDR3 bases: TGTGCCAGCGGCCGGGACAGTTCGACCAATGAGCAGTTCTTC. Amino acid sequence: CASGRDSSTNEQFF.

The rearrangement uses TRBV5-4 and TRBJ2-3; 10 bases map to TRBD2. CDR3 length: 15 residues. The germline gives CDR1 SGHNT, CDR2 YYREEE (reference sequence). J gave up 5 bases and V 5 bases, and 8 bases lay outside the gene matches. The CDR3, as DNA: TGTGCCAGCAGATCCCAGCGGGAGGGAGGAGATACGCAGTATTTT. The encoded protein is CASRSQREGGDTQYF.

V and J are TRBV3-1 (or the pseudogene TRBV3-2) and TRBJ2-7; tentative D call: TRBD2 (5 bases). The CDR3 has 13 amino acids. CDR1 and CDR2 (germline): LGHDT, YNNKEL (reference sequence). Trimming took off 7 bases at V and 2 bases at J, with 12 bases between the two ends. CDR3 amino acids: CASNKAATYEQYF. DNA of the CDR3: TGTGCCAGCAACAAAGCGGCTACCTACGAGCAGTACTTC.

The J gene is TRBJ1-1, the V gene TRBV7-9; TRBD1 matches 7 bases. J gave up 0 bases and V 3 bases, and 7 bases lay outside the gene matches. The CDR3 length is 16 residues. The germline V gene has CDR1 SEHNR and CDR2 FQNEAQ (reference sequence). The CDR3 protein is CASSLYRGHMNTEAFF. CDR3 nucleotide sequence: TGTGCCAGCAGCTTGTACAGGGGACACATGAACACTGAAGCTTTCTTT.

The chain carries TRBV19 and TRBJ1-6; tentative D call: TRBD1 (6 bases). Trimming shortened V by 4 bases and J by 0 bases, and 13 bases separated the two germline ends. Germline V gene data show CDR1 as LNHDA and CDR2 as SQIVND (reference sequence). The CDR3 is 17 residues long. CDR3 sequence (DNA): TGTGCCAGTAGTAGCGACAGGCCGAGCTCCTATAATTCACCCCTCCACTTT. It yields the protein CASSSDRPSSYNSPLHF.

The rearrangement uses TRBV7-2 and TRBJ2-3; 9 nucleotides line up with TRBD1. CDR1 and CDR2 from the germline V gene are SGHTA and FQGNSA. The trim removed 5 bases at V and 3 bases at J, leaving 12 bases unmatched. The CDR3 is 17 residues long. The CDR3 sequence is CASSGLTGTGFTDTQYF. The DNA of the CDR3 is TGTGCCAGCAGCGGTTTGACCGGGACAGGGTTTACAGATACGCAGTATTTT.

The chain couples TRBV7-2 to TRBJ2-1; D not certain. CDR1 is SGHTA and CDR2 is FQGNSA in the germline V gene. With 1 base removed from V and 0 bases from J, the gap between germline ends came to 7 bases. The CDR3 contains 15 residues. In nucleotides, the CDR3 is TGTGCCAGCAGCTTAGAAAGGAGCTCCTACAATGAGCAGTTCTTC. Its translation: CASSLERSSYNEQFF. Full variable domain (remainder filled in from reference TRBV7-2 and TRBJ2-1): GAGVSQSPSNKVTEKGKDVELRCDPISGHTALYWYRQSLGQGLEFLIYFQGNSAPDKSGLPSDRFSAERTGGSVSTLTIQRTQQEDSAVYLCASSLERSSYNEQFFGPGTRLTVL.

This sequence joins TRBV5-5 and TRBJ1-3; D is unclear. The CDR3 has 15 amino acids. V gave up 0 bases and J gave up 0 bases, with 7 bases separating them. From germline, CDR1 is SGHKS and CDR2 YYEKEE (reference sequence). The CDR3 is CASSLAGSSGNTIYF. The CDR3 bases are TGTGCCAGCAGCTTGGCGGGTAGCTCTGGAAACACCATATATTTT.

The chain employs TRBV4-3 and TRBJ2-1; D perhaps matches TRBD2 (6 bases). Germline V lookup: CDR1 LGHNA, CDR2 YSLEER. Trimming shortened V by 4 bases and J by 7 bases, and 23 bases separated the two germline ends. The CDR3 totals 17 residues. The CDR3 reads CASSLNLRDSLGNEQFF. CDR3 coding DNA: TGCGCCAGCAGCCTAAACCTCCGGGACTCCCTGGGGAATGAGCAGTTCTTC.

The genes are TRBV19 and TRBJ2-1; 10 bases align to TRBD2. Trimming at V came to 0 bases and at J to 7 bases, leaving 12 bases not matched to a gene. The CDR3 length is 18 residues. From germline, CDR1 is LNHDA and CDR2 SQIVND (reference sequence). The CDR3 nucleotides are TGTGCCAGTAGTATAGATCAGGGTCTAGCGGGAGTCAGAAATGAGCAGTTCTTC. Protein product: CASSIDQGLAGVRNEQFF.

This clone was counted between two and nine times. V gene TRBV19 combines with J gene TRBJ1-2; no reliable D call. The CDR3 totals 14 residues. V lost 3 bases and J 3 bases, leaving 11 bases between the germline ends. Germline CDR1 and CDR2: LNHDA and SQIVND (reference sequence). The CDR3 sequence is CASSIITDHYGYTF. Here the CDR3 DNA reads TGTGCCAGTAGTATTATAACAGATCACTATGGCTACACCTTC.

The V and J genes are TRBV6-4 and TRBJ1-3, with 8 bases that match TRBD1. Per germline, CDR1 MRHNA and CDR2 SNTAGT. CDR3 size: 19 residues. The J segment lost 1 base and the V segment lost 6 bases, leaving 17 bases of the junction unmatched. The CDR3 DNA follows: TGTGCCAGCAGGGATACCGCCCCCGGACAGGGTTGTTCTGGAAACACCATATATTTT. Translating gives CASRDTAPGQGCSGNTIYF.